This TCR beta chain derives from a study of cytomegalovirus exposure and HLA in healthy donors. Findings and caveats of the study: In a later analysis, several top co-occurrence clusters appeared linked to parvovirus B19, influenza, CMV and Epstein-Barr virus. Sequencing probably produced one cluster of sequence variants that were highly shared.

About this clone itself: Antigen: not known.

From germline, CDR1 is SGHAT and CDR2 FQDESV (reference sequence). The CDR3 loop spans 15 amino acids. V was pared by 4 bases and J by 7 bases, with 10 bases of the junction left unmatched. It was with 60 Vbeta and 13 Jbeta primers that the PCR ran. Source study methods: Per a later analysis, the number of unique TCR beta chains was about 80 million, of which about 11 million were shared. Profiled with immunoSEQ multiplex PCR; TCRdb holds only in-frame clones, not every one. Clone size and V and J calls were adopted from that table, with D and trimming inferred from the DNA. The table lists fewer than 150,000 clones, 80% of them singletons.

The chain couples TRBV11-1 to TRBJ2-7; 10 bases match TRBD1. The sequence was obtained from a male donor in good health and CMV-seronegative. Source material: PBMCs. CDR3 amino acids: CASSSRTGGMREQYF. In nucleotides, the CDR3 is TGTGCCAGCAGCTCCAGGACAGGGGGGATGAGGGAGCAGTACTTC.